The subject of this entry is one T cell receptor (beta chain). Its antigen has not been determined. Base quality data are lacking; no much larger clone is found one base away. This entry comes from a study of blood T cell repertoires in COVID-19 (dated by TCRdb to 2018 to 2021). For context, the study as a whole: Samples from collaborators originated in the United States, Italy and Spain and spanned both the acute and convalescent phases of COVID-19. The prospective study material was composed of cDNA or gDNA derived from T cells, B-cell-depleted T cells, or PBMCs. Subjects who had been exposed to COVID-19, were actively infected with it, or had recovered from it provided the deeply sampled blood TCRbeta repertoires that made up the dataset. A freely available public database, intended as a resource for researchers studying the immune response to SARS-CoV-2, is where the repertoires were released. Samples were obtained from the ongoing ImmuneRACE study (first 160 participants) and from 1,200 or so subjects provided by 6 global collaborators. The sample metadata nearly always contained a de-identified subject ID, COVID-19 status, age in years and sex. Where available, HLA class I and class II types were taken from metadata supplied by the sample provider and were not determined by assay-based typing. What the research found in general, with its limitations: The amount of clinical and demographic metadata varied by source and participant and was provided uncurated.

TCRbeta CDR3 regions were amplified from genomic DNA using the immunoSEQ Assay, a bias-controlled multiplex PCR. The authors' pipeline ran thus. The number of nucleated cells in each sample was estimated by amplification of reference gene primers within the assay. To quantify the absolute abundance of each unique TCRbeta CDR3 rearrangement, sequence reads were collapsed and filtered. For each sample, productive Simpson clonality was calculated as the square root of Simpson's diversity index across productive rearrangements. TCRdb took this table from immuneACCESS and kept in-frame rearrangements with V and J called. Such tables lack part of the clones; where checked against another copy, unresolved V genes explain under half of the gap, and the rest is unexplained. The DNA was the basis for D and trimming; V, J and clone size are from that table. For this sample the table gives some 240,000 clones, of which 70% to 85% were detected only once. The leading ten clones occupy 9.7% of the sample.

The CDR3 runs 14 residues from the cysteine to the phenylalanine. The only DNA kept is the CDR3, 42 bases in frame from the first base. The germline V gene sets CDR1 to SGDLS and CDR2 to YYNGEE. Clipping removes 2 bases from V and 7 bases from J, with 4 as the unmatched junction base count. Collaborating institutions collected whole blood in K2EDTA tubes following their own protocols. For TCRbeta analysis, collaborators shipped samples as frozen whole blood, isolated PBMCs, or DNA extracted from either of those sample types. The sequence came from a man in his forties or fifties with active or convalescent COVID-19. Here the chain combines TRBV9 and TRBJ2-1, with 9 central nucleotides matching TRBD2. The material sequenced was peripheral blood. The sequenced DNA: TGTGCCAGCAGCGTTGGACTAGCGCGGAATGAGCAGTTCTTC. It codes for CASSVGLARNEQFF. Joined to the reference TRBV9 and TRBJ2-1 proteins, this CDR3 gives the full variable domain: DSGVTQTPKHLITATGQRVTLRCSPRSGDLSVYWYQQSLDQGLQFLIQYYNGEERAKGNILERFSAQQFPDLHSELNLSSLELGDSALYFCASSVGLARNEQFFGPGTRLTVL.